This T cell receptor (beta chain) was captured in a study of blood T cell repertoires in COVID-19 (dated by TCRdb to about 2020). With regard to the full study: The collaborator samples originated in the United States, Italy and Spain and spanned the acute and convalescent phases of COVID-19. The dataset comprised deeply sampled blood TCRbeta repertoires from subjects exposed to, actively infected with, or recovered from COVID-19. Where available, HLA class I and class II types were obtained from metadata supplied by the sample provider rather than from assay-based typing. Samples came from the ongoing ImmuneRACE study (first 160 participants) plus 1,254 subjects from 6 global collaborators. The repertoires were released in a freely available public database intended as a resource for research on the immune response to SARS-CoV-2. Nearly every sample came with metadata listing a de-identified subject ID, COVID-19 status, age in years and sex. The prospective study material was composed of cDNA or gDNA derived from T cells, B-cell-depleted T cells, or PBMCs.

Whole blood was collected in K2EDTA tubes by collaborating institutions according to the institutions' own protocols. Collaborator samples were shipped for TCRbeta analysis as frozen whole blood, isolated PBMCs, or DNA extracted from either sample type. At the junction V is shortened by 5 bases and J by 0 bases, with 11 bases in between. The CDR3 runs 14 residues from the cysteine to the phenylalanine. CDR3 DNA only is kept here, 42 bases in frame from base 1. CDR1 and CDR2 (MNHEY, SVGAGI) derive from the germline V gene. Comments on this clone: There is no known antigen for this receptor. No much larger clone exists at a distance of one base, and base qualities are not known.

What the work shows at the level of the full study, not this receptor alone: The quantity of clinical and demographic metadata differed by source and by participant and was supplied without curation.

TCRbeta CDR3 regions were amplified from genomic DNA by means of the immunoSEQ Assay, a bias-controlled multiplex PCR. The paper's processing steps were these. Nucleated cell counts per sample were estimated from amplification of reference gene primers within the assay. Sequence reads were collapsed and filtered to measure the absolute abundance of every unique TCRbeta CDR3 rearrangement. For each sample, productive Simpson clonality was calculated by taking the square root of Simpson's diversity index across productive rearrangements. In its TCRdb copy, this immuneACCESS table keeps in-frame sequences only and misses some clones. Where compared with another copy, unresolved V genes explain less than half of these, and the others have no known cause. V and J calls and clone size are copied from that table; D and trimming were computed from the DNA. Present in this sample are 110,000 or so clones, around 83% of which were seen just once. The top ten clonotypes cover 7.9% of the sample.

The chain is encoded by TRBV6-5 joined to TRBJ2-7; TRBD1 is perhaps the D gene, given 6 matching bases. The TCR sequence derives from a woman of 80 years or more with active or convalescent COVID-19. Sequenced material: peripheral blood. The bases are TGTGCCAGCAGTCACGACAGGCTCTCCTACGAGCAGTACTTC. The resulting protein is CASSHDRLSYEQYF.